Reported below is one TCR beta chain. Its antigen is still unknown. MiXCR was run by TCRdb on the reads, yielding one entry per CDR3 protein. Of 900,000 to 950,000 distinct CDR3 sequences in the sample, around 30% were seen once. Trimming took 10 bases from V and 8 from J; bases not matched to a gene: 10. Germline V gives CDR1 MNHEY, CDR2 SVGAGI. CDR3 length: 13 amino acids. This sample stems from a study of T cell repertoires in cytomegalovirus infection. Study as a whole: Epitope selection comprised recently identified HLA-C-restricted CMV epitopes and well-studied HLA-B-restricted CMV epitopes. Public TCR beta signatures indicated both CMV infection and matching HLA type. Overall study findings and caveats: CMV carriers having the relevant HLA were flagged by cumulative public TCR beta family frequency. HLA-C-restricted CMV-specific TCR beta clonotypes prevailed in the ex vivo response.

This TCR derives from a human donor in good health (CMV status not recorded). Some clones in this sample may be carry-over from other donors' samples. The chain carries TRBV6-5 and TRBJ2-1; 8 bases are a match to TRBD2. The sequenced sample was cultured CD8+ T cells from PBMCs, obtained from culture after CMV antigen stimulation. DNA for the CDR3: TGTGCCACGAGGGCGGGGGGCGGGGATGAGCAGTTCTTC. Its protein product is CATRAGGGDEQFF.